Listed below are T cell receptor beta chains from one sample, sequenced in a study of cytomegalovirus exposure and HLA in healthy donors. Profiled with immunoSEQ multiplex PCR; TCRdb holds only in-frame clones, not every one. This repertoire shows 160,000 or so clones, more than 65% found once; its top ten account for about 0.5%. The sample consisted of PBMCs. All receptors come from a woman aged 50 to 60 in good health and CMV-seronegative. The CDR3 runs from the conserved cysteine through the conserved F or W. The order of the fields is clone size, J gene, D gene, V gene, CDR3 DNA, CDR3 protein. D genes are given only for firm matches. Only part of the rows carry a size: once, few, many, or a class if the clone is expanded.

>-|TRBJ1-4|-|TRBV18
TGTGCCAGCTCACCAAACCTCCAGGGAGGGGAAAAACTGTTTTTT
CASSPNLQGGEKLFF
>-|TRBJ2-1|-|TRBV4-1
TGCGCCAGCACCCAAATTCCTAGCGACTCCTACAATGAGCAGTTCTTC
CASTQIPSDSYNEQFF
>few|TRBJ2-7|-|TRBV4-1
TGCGCCAGCAGCCCTCTGGGTAAGGCTCGGAGCTCCTACGAGCAGTACTTC
CASSPLGKARSSYEQYF
>-|TRBJ2-5|-|TRBV2
TGTGCCAGCAGTGTTGAGGCGGGAGAGACCCAGTACTTC
CASSVEAGETQYF
>-|TRBJ2-7|-|TRBV7-6
TGTGCCAGCAGCCTAGGTCCAGGGCTACTCTCCTACGAGCAGTACTTC
CASSLGPGLLSYEQYF
>-|TRBJ2-2|-|TRBV7-2
TGTGCCAGCAGCTTAAAAAGGAGTGGCGGGGAGCTGTTTTTT
CASSLKRSGGELFF
>-|TRBJ2-5|TRBD1|TRBV2
TGTGCCAGCAGACCGGGACAGGGAGCCCGCCAAGAGACCCAGTACTTC
CASRPGQGARQETQYF
>-|TRBJ1-5|TRBD1|TRBV5-1
TGCGCCAGCAGCTGGGACAGGGGGGTGGGGCGGGATAATCAGCCCCAGCATTTT
CASSWDRGVGRDNQPQHF
>-|TRBJ1-4|TRBD1|TRBV28
TGTGCCAGCAGTTTGAGGCAGGGGGGAGCTAATGAAAAACTGTTTTTT
CASSLRQGGANEKLFF
>-|TRBJ1-3|TRBD1|TRBV5-6
TGTGCCAGCAGCCTGCTACAGGGGGCCTCTGGAAACACCATATATTTT
CASSLLQGASGNTIYF
>-|TRBJ1-4|-|TRBV7-2
TGTGCCAGCAGCCCGCAGGGCAGGGTAGGCTTTGGCGAAAAACTGTTTTTT
CASSPQGRVGFGEKLFF
>-|TRBJ2-7|-|TRBV6-1
TGTGCCAGCAGTGACCCTACGGGACTTACCTACGAGCAGTACTTC
CASSDPTGLTYEQYF
>-|TRBJ2-3|TRBD2|TRBV9
TGTGCCAGCGGGACTAGCGTATCCACAGATACGCAGTATTTT
CASGTSVSTDTQYF
>few|TRBJ1-3|TRBD1|TRBV4-3
TGCGCCAGCAGCCAAGATCTGGGACAGGGTGGAAACACCATATATTTT
CASSQDLGQGGNTIYF